These 13 T cell receptor beta chains came from one sample sequenced in a study of neurological immune-mediated disorders. TCRdb called the 5' RACE reads again in MiXCR, with one record for every CDR3 protein. The sample consists of roughly 31,000 distinct CDR3 sequences, under 30% of them appearing once. Sequenced: CD4+ T cells from blood. The receptors come from a man over 45 with HTLV-1-associated myelopathy (HAM/TSP).

The gene calls are TRBV20-1 and TRBJ2-7, with 8 bases identical to TRBD1. The CDR3 spans 18 residues. CDR1 DFQATT and CDR2 SNEGSKA come from the germline V gene (reference sequence). V shed 5 bases, J shed 4 bases, and the junction held 22 bases outside the gene matches. The CDR3 region has the DNA TGCAGTGCTCATGAGACAGGGGATCTGAAAAACCCATTATACGAGCAGTACTTC. Protein sequence: CSAHETGDLKNPLYEQYF.

This clonotype was seen many times. The genes are TRBV12-3 or TRBV12-4 and TRBJ1-4; D call uncertain. V shed 6 bases and J shed 7 bases, with 15 bases lying between them. The CDR3 has 14 amino acids. The CDR3 DNA follows: TGTGCCAGCAGCTCAACCCCCCCTATTGAAAAACTGTTTTTT. It encodes CASSSTPPIEKLFF.

At least ten counts were recorded for this clonotype. This CDR3 reads CSAHKGSGETQYF. The CDR3 nucleotides are TGCAGTGCTCATAAGGGGAGCGGCGAGACCCAGTACTTC. V and J are TRBV20-1 and TRBJ2-5, with D perhaps assigned TRBD1 or TRBD2 (5 bases each). Germline CDR1 DFQATT, CDR2 SNEGSKA (reference sequence). Trimming took off 5 bases at V and 5 bases at J, with 15 bases between the two ends. This CDR3 spans 13 amino acids.

This clonotype was recorded many times. J is TRBJ2-5 and V is TRBV11-1; 9 bases map to TRBD1. V lost 1 base to trimming and J lost 5 bases; unmatched junction nucleotides: 8. The CDR3 spans 16 residues. CDR1 SGHAT and CDR2 FQDESV come from the germline V gene (reference sequence). The CDR3 DNA reads TGTGCCAGCAGCTTAGGATCCGGGACAGGGAGGGAGACCCAGTACTTC. Translating gives CASSLGSGTGRETQYF. The full variable domain, in which reference TRBV11-1 and TRBJ2-5 provide the parts outside the CDR3, is EAEVAQSPRYKITEKSQAVAFWCDPISGHATLYWYRQILGQGPELLVQFQDESVVDDSQLPKDRFSAERLKGVDSTLKIQPAELGDSAMYLCASSLGSGTGRETQYFGPGTRLLVL.

This sequence joins TRBV20-1 and TRBJ2-5, with TRBD2 matching over 12 bases. The CDR3 extends over 15 amino acids. From germline, CDR1 is DFQATT and CDR2 SNEGSKA (reference sequence). V shed 2 bases and J 2 bases; nucleotides not matched to a gene: 3. CDR3 loop: CSARPTSGGQETQYF. The CDR3 nucleotides read TGCAGTGCTAGACCCACTAGCGGGGGGCAAGAGACCCAGTACTTC.

CDR3 DNA sequence: TGTGCCAGCAGCCAAGTATCTCTCGGGGGCGTAAACCTCCACTTT. It codes for CASSQVSLGGVNLHF. The J gene is TRBJ1-6, the V gene TRBV3-1; maybe TRBD1 (6 bases). CDR1 and CDR2 (germline): LGHDT, YNNKEL (reference sequence). The V end lost 1 base, the J end lost 15 bases, and 19 bases lay between the germline ends. The CDR3 runs to 15 residues.

In this sample, this clonotype turned up many times. V gene TRBV5-1 combines with J gene TRBJ1-1; D is possibly TRBD1 (6 bases). This CDR3 has 15 amino acids. The germline gives CDR1 SGHRS, CDR2 YFSETQ. Trimming removed 0 bases at V and 1 base at J, with 10 bases between. The CDR3 nucleotides read TGCGCCAGCAGCTTGGTGGGAGGGGGGAACACTGAAGCTTTCTTT. Protein product: CASSLVGGGNTEAFF.

This clonotype was recorded many times. The V gene is TRBV5-8, the J gene TRBJ2-7; 11 bases map to TRBD1. J lost 2 bases, V lost 0 bases, and 4 bases had no gene match. Germline CDR1 SGHTS, CDR2 YDEGEE. The CDR3 sequence is 16 residues long. As DNA, the CDR3 is TGTGCCAGCAGCTTGGCCCCGGGACAGGGGGCCTACGAGCAGTACTTC. Its protein product is CASSLAPGQGAYEQYF.

The chain uses TRBV4-1 and TRBJ2-1; 9 bases are shared with TRBD2. This CDR3 region has 16 residues. Germline V CDR1 and CDR2: MGHRA, YSYEKL. Losses at the gene ends were 2 bases for V and 4 bases for J; bases not matched to a gene: 6. The chain's CDR3 is CASSQPSTSGYNEQFF. The CDR3 bases are TGCGCCAGCAGCCAACCTTCGACTAGCGGATACAATGAGCAGTTCTTC.

The rearrangement uses TRBV5-1 and TRBJ1-2; the D is unclear. This CDR3 has 15 residues. The ends were cut back, 0 bases at V and 5 bases at J, with 14 bases in the middle. The germline CDR1 and CDR2 sequences are SGHRS and YFSETQ. Written as DNA, the CDR3 is TGCGCCAGCAGCTTGGAGCCTAGGGAAGGGTATGGCTACACCTTC. Protein sequence: CASSLEPREGYGYTF.

The table lists this clonotype with a count of one. The gene calls are TRBV20-1 and TRBJ2-1; D uncertain. The CDR3 is 13 residues long. Looked up from germline, CDR1 is DFQATT and CDR2 is SNEGSKA (reference sequence). V lost 5 bases to trimming and J lost 6 bases, with 14 bases between them. CDR3 sequence reads: CSASRPWTNEQFF. CDR3 bases: TGCAGTGCTTCCCGTCCTTGGACCAATGAGCAGTTCTTC.

V is TRBV10-3 and J is TRBJ2-5; TRBD1 matches at 8 bases. CDR3 length: 15 residues. Germline assignment: CDR1 ENHRY and CDR2 SYGVKD. The V and J ends lost 4 bases and 1 base, in that order; junction bases with no gene match: 5. In DNA form, the CDR3 reads TGTGCCATCAGTGTCCGCGGGACAGGCCAAGAGACCCAGTACTTC. Its protein product is CAISVRGTGQETQYF.

V usage is TRBV5-5 and J usage is TRBJ2-5, with D perhaps assigned TRBD1 or TRBD2 (6 bases each). V was shortened by 3 bases and J by 5 bases, with 14 bases between the two germline ends. Germline V gives CDR1 SGHKS, CDR2 YYEKEE (reference sequence). This CDR3 has 14 residues. For the CDR3, the DNA is TGTGCCAGCAGCTCGGAATGGGGGGCCGAGACCCAGTACTTC. Its translation is CASSSEWGAETQYF. Full variable domain (outside the CDR3, taken from reference TRBV5-5 and TRBJ2-5): DAGVTQSPTHLIKTRGQQVTLRCSPISGHKSVSWYQQVLGQGPQFIFQYYEKEERGRGNFPDRFSARQFPNYSSELNVNALLLGDSALYLCASSSEWGAETQYFGPGTRLLVL.